This T cell receptor (beta chain) originates from a study of blood T cells in healthy people across ages. The CDR3 is 15 amino acids. Trimming at V came to 6 bases and at J to 4 bases, leaving 7 bases not matched to a gene. Sample-barcoded 5' priming and a J-beta primer mix drove a second PCR of about 7 to 11 cycles. TCRdb analysed the 5' RACE reads with MiXCR anew, one entry per CDR3 protein. Here the sample spans 800,000 or so distinct CDR3 sequences, 20% to 25% being singletons. This sample was also put to use in a study of T cells of mothers and their children.

The specimen was blood. This receptor was identified in a boy younger than 18 in good health. The rearrangement uses TRBV12-3 or TRBV12-4 and TRBJ2-3, with 10 positions matching TRBD2. CDR3 residues: CASSRLAGVADTQYF. As DNA, the CDR3 is TGTGCCAGCAGCAGACTAGCGGGTGTAGCAGATACGCAGTATTTT.